This T cell receptor beta chain was retrieved from a study of response to subunit inactivated influenza vaccine. In its sample, this clonotype was seen many times. The antigen is not known. Study conclusions and caveats: Few new T cells, the authors suggested, are recruited by each seasonal influenza vaccination.

From the RT-PCR reads, TCRdb called clonotypes with MiXCR, one entry per CDR3 protein. Among about 190,000 distinct CDR3 sequences listed, approximately 15% were seen once. The V and J ends lost 2 bases and 5 bases respectively, with 19 bases between them. Germline V lookup: CDR1 MDHEN, CDR2 SYDVKM. This CDR3 has 17 amino acids. The chain carries TRBV28 and TRBJ1-5; the D gene is possibly TRBD1 (6 bases). This receptor was taken from a man aged 45-65 years who received an inactivated influenza vaccine. Material: CD8+ T cells sorted from PBMCs, obtained more than 4 days after vaccination. CDR3 nucleotide sequence: TGTGCCAGCAGTTTACTCCCGGGGTCAGGGGAGGATCAGCCCCAGCATTTT. Translation gives CASSLLPGSGEDQPQHF. Using reference TRBV28 and TRBJ1-5 for the parts outside the CDR3, the full variable domain is DVKVTQSSRYLVKRTGEKVFLECVQDMDHENMFWYRQDPGLGLRLIYFSYDVKMKEKGDIPEGYSVSREKKERFSLILESASTNQTSMYLCASSLLPGSGEDQPQHFGDGTRLSIL.